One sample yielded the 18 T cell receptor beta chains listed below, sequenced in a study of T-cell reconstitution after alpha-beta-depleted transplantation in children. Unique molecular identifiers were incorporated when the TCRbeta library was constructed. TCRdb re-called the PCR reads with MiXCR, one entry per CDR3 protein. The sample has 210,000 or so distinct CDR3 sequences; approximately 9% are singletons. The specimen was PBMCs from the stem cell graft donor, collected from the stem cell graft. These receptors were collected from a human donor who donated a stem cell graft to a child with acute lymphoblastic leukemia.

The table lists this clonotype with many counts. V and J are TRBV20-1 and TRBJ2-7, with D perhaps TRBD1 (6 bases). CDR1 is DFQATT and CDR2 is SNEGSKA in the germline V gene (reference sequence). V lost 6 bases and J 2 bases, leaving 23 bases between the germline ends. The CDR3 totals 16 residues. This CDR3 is CSATPWDKRGAYEQYF. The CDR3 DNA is TGCAGTGCAACCCCTTGGGACAAGCGAGGCGCCTACGAGCAGTACTTC.

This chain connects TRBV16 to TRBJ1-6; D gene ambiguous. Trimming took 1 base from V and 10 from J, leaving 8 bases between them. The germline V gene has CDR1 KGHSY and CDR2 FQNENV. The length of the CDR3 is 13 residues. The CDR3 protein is CASSQWSGSPLHF. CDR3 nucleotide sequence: TGTGCCAGCAGCCAATGGTCGGGCTCACCCCTCCACTTT.

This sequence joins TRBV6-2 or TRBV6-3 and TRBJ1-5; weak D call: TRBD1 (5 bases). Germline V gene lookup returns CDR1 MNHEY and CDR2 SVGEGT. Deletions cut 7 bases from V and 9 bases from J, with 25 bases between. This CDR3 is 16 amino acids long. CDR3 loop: CASTDPLGTPVGPQHF. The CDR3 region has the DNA TGTGCCAGCACGGATCCCTTGGGGACCCCGGTAGGGCCCCAGCATTTT.

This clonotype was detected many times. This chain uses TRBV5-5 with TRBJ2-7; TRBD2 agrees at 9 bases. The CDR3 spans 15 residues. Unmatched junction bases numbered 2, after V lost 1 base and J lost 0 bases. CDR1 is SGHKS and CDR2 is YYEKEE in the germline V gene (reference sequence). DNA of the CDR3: TGTGCCAGCAGCTTGAATAGCGGGGGCTCCTACGAGCAGTACTTC. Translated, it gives CASSLNSGGSYEQYF.

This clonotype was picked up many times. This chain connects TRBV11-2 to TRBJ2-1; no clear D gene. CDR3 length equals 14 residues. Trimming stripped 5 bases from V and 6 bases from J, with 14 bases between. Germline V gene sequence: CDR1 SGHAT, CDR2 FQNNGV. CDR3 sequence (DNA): TGTGCCAGCAGCCAGGCCCTGACGTCCAATGAGCAGTTCTTC. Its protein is CASSQALTSNEQFF. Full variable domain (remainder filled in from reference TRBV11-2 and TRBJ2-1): EAGVAQSPRYKIIEKRQSVAFWCNPISGHATLYWYQQILGQGPKLLIQFQNNGVVDDSQLPKDRFSAERLKGVDSTLKIQPAKLEDSAVYLCASSQALTSNEQFFGPGTRLTVL.

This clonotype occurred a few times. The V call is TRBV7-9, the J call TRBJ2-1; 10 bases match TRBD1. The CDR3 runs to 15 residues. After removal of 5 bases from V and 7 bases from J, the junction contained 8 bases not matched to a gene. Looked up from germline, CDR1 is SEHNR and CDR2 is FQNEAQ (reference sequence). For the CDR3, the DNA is TGTGCCAGCAGCCCCGGACAGGGGGATGTGAATGAGCAGTTCTTC. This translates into CASSPGQGDVNEQFF.

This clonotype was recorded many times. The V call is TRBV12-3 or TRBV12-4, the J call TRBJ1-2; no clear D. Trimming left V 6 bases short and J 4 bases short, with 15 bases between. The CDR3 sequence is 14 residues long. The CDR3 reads CASRRAGPSYGYTF. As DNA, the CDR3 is TGTGCCAGCAGGCGCGCCGGGCCGAGCTATGGCTACACCTTC.

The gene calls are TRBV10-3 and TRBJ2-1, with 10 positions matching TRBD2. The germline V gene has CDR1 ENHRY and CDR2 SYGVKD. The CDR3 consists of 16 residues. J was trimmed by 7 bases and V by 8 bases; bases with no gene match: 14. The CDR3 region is CAISGGTSDIGNEQFF. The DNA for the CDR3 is TGTGCCATCTCGGGGGGGACTAGCGATATCGGGAATGAGCAGTTCTTC.

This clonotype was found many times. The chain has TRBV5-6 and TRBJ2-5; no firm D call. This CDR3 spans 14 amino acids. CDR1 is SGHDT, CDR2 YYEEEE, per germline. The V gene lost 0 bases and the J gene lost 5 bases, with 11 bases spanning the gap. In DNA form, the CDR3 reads TGTGCCAGCAGCTTGGATGGGGTAGTGGAGACCCAGTACTTC. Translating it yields CASSLDGVVETQYF.

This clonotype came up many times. In DNA form, the CDR3 reads TGTGCCAGCACCTCGACAGGGGGCTACACTGAAGCTTTCTTT. Translation gives CASTSTGGYTEAFF. The chain joins TRBV11-2 to TRBJ1-1; 10 nucleotides agree with TRBD1. CDR1 is SGHAT and CDR2 is FQNNGV in the germline V gene. This CDR3 is built from 14 residues. Trimming cost V 7 bases and J 3 bases; bases outside gene matches: 5. The whole variable domain, filled in from reference TRBV11-2 and TRBJ1-1, reads EAGVAQSPRYKIIEKRQSVAFWCNPISGHATLYWYQQILGQGPKLLIQFQNNGVVDDSQLPKDRFSAERLKGVDSTLKIQPAKLEDSAVYLCASTSTGGYTEAFFGQGTRLTVV.

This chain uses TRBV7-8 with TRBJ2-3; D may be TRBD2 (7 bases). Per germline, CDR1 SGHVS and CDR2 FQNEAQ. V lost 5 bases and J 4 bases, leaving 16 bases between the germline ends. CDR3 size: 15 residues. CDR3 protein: CASSPGGGRADTQYF. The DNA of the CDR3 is TGTGCCAGCAGCCCTGGGGGGGGCCGCGCAGATACGCAGTATTTT.

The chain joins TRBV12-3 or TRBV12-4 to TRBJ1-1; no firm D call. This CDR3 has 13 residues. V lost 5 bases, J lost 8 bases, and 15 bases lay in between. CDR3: CASSHRRRVEAFF. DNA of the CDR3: TGTGCCAGCAGTCATCGTAGGAGGGTAGAAGCTTTCTTT.

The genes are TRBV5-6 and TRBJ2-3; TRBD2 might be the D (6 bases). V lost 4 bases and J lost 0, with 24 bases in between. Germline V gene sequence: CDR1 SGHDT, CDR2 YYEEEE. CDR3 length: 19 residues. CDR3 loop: CASSSPWGGEAWSTDTQYF. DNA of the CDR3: TGTGCCAGCAGCAGCCCCTGGGGCGGGGAGGCCTGGAGCACAGATACGCAGTATTTT.

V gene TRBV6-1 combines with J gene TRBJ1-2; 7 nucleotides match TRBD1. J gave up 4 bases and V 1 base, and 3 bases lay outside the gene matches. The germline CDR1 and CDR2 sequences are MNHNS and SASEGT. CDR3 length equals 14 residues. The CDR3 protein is CASSEVRGSYGYTF. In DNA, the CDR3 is TGTGCCAGCAGTGAAGTCAGGGGGAGCTATGGCTACACCTTC.

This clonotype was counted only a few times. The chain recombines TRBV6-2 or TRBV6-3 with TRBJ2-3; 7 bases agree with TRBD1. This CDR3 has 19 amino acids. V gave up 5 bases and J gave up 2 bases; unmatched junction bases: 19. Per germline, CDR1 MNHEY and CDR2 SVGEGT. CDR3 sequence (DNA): TGTGCCAGCAGTCCATGCCCCAGTTTCCGGACAGGACACACAGATACGCAGTATTTT. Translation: CASSPCPSFRTGHTDTQYF.

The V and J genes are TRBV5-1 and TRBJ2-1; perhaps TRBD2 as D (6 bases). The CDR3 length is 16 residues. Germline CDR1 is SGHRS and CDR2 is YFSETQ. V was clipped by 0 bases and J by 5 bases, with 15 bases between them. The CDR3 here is CASSLARGTPDNEQFF. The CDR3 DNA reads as TGCGCCAGCAGCTTGGCCCGGGGGACTCCTGACAATGAGCAGTTCTTC.

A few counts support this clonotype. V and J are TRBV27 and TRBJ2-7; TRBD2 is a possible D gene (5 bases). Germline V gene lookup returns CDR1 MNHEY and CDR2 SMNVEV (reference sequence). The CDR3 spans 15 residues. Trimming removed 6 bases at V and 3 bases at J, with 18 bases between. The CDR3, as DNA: TGTGCCAGCAGCCGAGAGGGCCGGGAAAACTACGAGCAGTACTTC. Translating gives CASSREGRENYEQYF.

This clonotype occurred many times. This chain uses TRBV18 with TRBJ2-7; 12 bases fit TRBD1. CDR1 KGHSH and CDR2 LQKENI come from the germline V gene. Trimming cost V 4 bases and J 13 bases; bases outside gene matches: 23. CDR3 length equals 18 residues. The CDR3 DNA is TGTGCCAGCTCACGCGAAAGCTTCCGGGACAGGGGGCGGTACGGGCAATACTTC. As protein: CASSRESFRDRGRYGQYF.